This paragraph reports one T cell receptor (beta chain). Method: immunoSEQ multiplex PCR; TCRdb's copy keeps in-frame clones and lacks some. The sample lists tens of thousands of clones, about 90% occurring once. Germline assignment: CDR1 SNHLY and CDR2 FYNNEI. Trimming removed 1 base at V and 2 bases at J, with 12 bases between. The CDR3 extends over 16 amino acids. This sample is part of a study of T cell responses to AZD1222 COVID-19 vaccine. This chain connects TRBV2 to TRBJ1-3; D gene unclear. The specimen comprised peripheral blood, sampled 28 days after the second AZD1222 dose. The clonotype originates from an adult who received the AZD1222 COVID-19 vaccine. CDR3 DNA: TGTGCCAGCAGTGAAGGTGGCGGCGGCGCTGGAAACACCATATATTTT. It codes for CASSEGGGGAGNTIYF.